The present TCR beta chain was sequenced within a study of shared clonotypes between healthy human individuals. Overall study: The plates for each donor numbered three CD4 naive, three CD4 memory, two CD8 naive and one CD8 memory. General study points: Rarefaction indicated that sorted-subset sequencing remained incomplete although depth was large.

The count of this clone is one. Its antigen is still unknown. The germline V gene encodes CDR1 MNHEY and CDR2 SMNVEV (reference sequence). The CDR3 extends over 11 amino acids. Trimming shortened V by 6 bases and J by 7 bases, and 8 bases separated the two germline ends. Every subset had its genomic DNA shared out evenly among several immunoSEQ plates. TCRdb keeps only in-frame clones here, not all; method: immunoSEQ multiplex PCR. The repertoire has a few million clones, approximately 93% of them found once; the top ten carry 0.39%. The sample comprised naive CD4+ T cells from PBMCs. Subset described: CD45RA+ positively selected. The TCR was taken from a young man in good health. Some clones in this sample may be carry-over from other donors' samples. The chain recombines TRBV27 with TRBJ2-3, with no clear D. As DNA, the CDR3 is TGTGCCAGCAGGAATCGCAATACGCAGTATTTT. Translated: CASRNRNTQYF.